These 24 T cell receptor beta chains originate from one sample sequenced in a study of T and B cells in COVID-19 patients. TRB was amplified from around 250-500 ng of blood genomic DNA. BIOMED2 TRB-A/B primer pools were used in multiplex TRB PCR. TCRdb reprocessed the multiplex PCR reads with MiXCR, giving one entry per CDR3 protein. There are roughly 9,000 distinct CDR3 sequences in the sample; around 28% occur only once, and 27% lies in the top ten. Sequencing used blood. The source of these receptors is a human donor who had recovered from COVID-19.

The chain has TRBV4-2 and TRBJ2-5; no clear D. Trimming stripped 4 bases from V and 9 bases from J, with 18 bases between. Germline V gene sequence: CDR1 LGHNA, CDR2 YNFKEQ. This CDR3 is 14 amino acids long. CDR3 sequence reads: CASSPYTDGSAQYF. The CDR3, as DNA: TGTGCCAGCAGCCCTTACACGGACGGTTCGGCCCAGTACTTC.

This clonotype ranks as medium-sized (0.01 to 0.1%). The J gene is TRBJ2-7, the V gene TRBV19, with 10 bases aligning to TRBD2. With V trimmed by 0 bases and J by 2 bases, 7 bases remained unmatched. CDR1 and CDR2 (germline): LNHDA, SQIVND (reference sequence). The length of the CDR3 is 17 residues. This CDR3 reads CASSIDPRTSGTYEQYF. CDR3 sequence (DNA): TGTGCCAGTAGTATAGATCCCCGGACTAGCGGAACCTACGAGCAGTACTTC. The whole variable domain, remainder taken from reference TRBV19 and TRBJ2-7, is DGGITQSPKYLFRKEGQNVTLSCEQNLNHDAMYWYRQDPGQGLRLIYYSQIVNDFQKGDIAEGYSVSREKKESFPLTVTSAQKNPTAFYLCASSIDPRTSGTYEQYFGPGTRLTVT.

J is TRBJ2-7 and V is TRBV21-1; the DNA was not used to check the table's D call, TRBD1. TRBV21-1 is classified as a pseudogene. The length of the CDR3 is 14 residues. The CDR3 is CASSTWDRGIEQYF. CDR3 sequence (DNA): TGTGCCAGCAGCACTTGGGACAGGGGGATCGAACAGTACTTC.

The chain couples TRBV20-1 to TRBJ2-7; the D gene is possibly TRBD2 (6 bases). This CDR3 has 13 amino acids. CDR1 and CDR2 from the germline V gene are DFQATT and SNEGSKA (reference sequence). V lost 1 base and J lost 3, with 10 bases in between. In DNA, the CDR3 is TGCAGTGCTAGAGCGGGAGCCGACTACGAGCAGTACTTC. The encoded protein is CSARAGADYEQYF.

This clonotype is labeled as medium-sized. This chain connects TRBV11-1 to TRBJ2-1, with 10 nucleotides matching TRBD2. CDR3 size: 15 residues. The V gene end was trimmed by 5 bases and the J gene end by 9 bases; junction bases not matched to a gene: 10. CDR1 and CDR2 (germline): SGHAT, FQDESV (reference sequence). CDR3 in amino acids: CASSPKAGGRVEQFF. In DNA form, the CDR3 reads TGTGCCAGCAGCCCAAAAGCGGGGGGGCGGGTTGAGCAGTTCTTC. Looking up the rest from reference TRBV11-1 and TRBJ2-1 gives the full variable domain: EAEVAQSPRYKITEKSQAVAFWCDPISGHATLYWYRQILGQGPELLVQFQDESVVDDSQLPKDRFSAERLKGVDSTLKIQPAELGDSAMYLCASSPKAGGRVEQFFGPGTRLTVL.

This rearrangement joins TRBV6-6 to TRBJ2-1; 7 positions match TRBD1. The germline V gene has CDR1 MNHNY and CDR2 SVGAGI (reference sequence). CDR3 length equals 14 residues. Germline trimming cut 7 bases from V and 5 bases from J; bases unmatched to any gene: 8. The CDR3 DNA reads TGTGCCAGCAAGGCCAGGGGGATCCACAATGAGCAGTTCTTC. It specifies CASKARGIHNEQFF.

In this sample, this clonotype turned up once. The V gene is TRBV7-6, the J gene TRBJ2-4; 9 bases match TRBD2. Germline loops: CDR1 SGHVS, CDR2 FNYEAQ. This CDR3 is built from 16 residues. V was clipped by 3 bases and J by 5 bases; unmatched bases: 8. In nucleotides, the CDR3 is TGTGCCAGCAGCTTCAGGGCGGGGGGGAATGAAAACATTCAGTACTTC. Its translation is CASSFRAGGNENIQYF.

This clonotype ranks as medium-sized. The V gene is TRBV5-6, the J gene TRBJ2-6; the D is unclear. The V end lost 4 bases, the J end lost 2 bases, and 19 bases lay between the germline ends. This CDR3 contains 18 residues. Germline-derived CDR1 and CDR2 are SGHDT and YYEEEE. CDR3 nucleotides: TGTGCCAGCAGCCAGATTCGGGCAGGTAACCCTGGGGCCAACGTCCTGACTTTC. This codes for CASSQIRAGNPGANVLTF.

Relative to its sample, this clonotype is medium-sized. The chain uses TRBV6-5 and TRBJ1-2; possibly TRBD1 for D (5 bases). This CDR3 has 16 residues. Germline V lookup: CDR1 MNHEY, CDR2 SVGAGI. Trimming stripped 4 bases from V and 0 bases from J, with 15 bases between. The CDR3 DNA follows: TGTGCCAGCAGTTCGCCCGCAGGGAGCTCTAACTATGGCTACACCTTC. Translated: CASSSPAGSSNYGYTF.

A note on this clonotype: One base away lies a much larger clone, so this may be a sequencing read error. The rearrangement uses TRBV27 and TRBJ2-1; 10 bases are a match to TRBD2. CDR1 and CDR2 from the germline V gene are MNHEY and SMNVEV (reference sequence). The CDR3 spans 17 residues. Germline trimming cut 5 bases from V and 5 bases from J; bases unmatched to any gene: 12. The CDR3 is CASSLSWASGSHNEQFF. Written as DNA, the CDR3 is TGTGCCAGCAGTCTCTCGTGGGCTAGCGGGAGCCACAATGAGCAGTTCTTC.

This clonotype occurred a few times. V usage is TRBV5-1 and J usage is TRBJ2-7, with D tentatively TRBD1 (5 bases). V dropped 1 base and J dropped 3 bases, with 11 bases sitting between them. This CDR3 is built from 14 residues. The germline V gene has CDR1 SGHRS and CDR2 YFSETQ. CDR3 amino acids: CASSLRQPSYEQYF. For the CDR3, the DNA is TGCGCCAGCAGCTTGCGACAGCCGAGCTACGAGCAGTACTTC.

J is TRBJ2-4 and V is TRBV11-2; TRBD1 matches 8 bases. Per the germline V gene, CDR1 is SGHAT and CDR2 is FQNNGV. The CDR3 is made up of 16 amino acids. The junction had 6 bases not matched to a gene; V was cut back by 0 bases and J by 5 bases. CDR3 amino acids: CASSLEGRGRENIQYF. Here the CDR3 DNA reads TGTGCCAGCAGCTTAGAAGGCAGGGGGCGCGAAAACATTCAGTACTTC.

This clonotype was counted between two and nine times. CDR3 in amino acids: CASSLEEVYNEQFF. CDR3 coding DNA: TGCGCCAGCAGCTTGGAGGAAGTCTACAATGAGCAGTTCTTC. V gene TRBV5-1 combines with J gene TRBJ2-1; D unclear. This CDR3 is built from 14 residues. V dropped 0 bases and J dropped 3 bases, with 7 bases sitting between them. Germline V gene data show CDR1 as SGHRS and CDR2 as YFSETQ.

This clonotype turned up a few times. The V call is TRBV27, the J call TRBJ1-2; 8 bases are shared with TRBD1. J was trimmed by 8 bases and V by 3 bases; bases with no gene match: 14. The CDR3 runs 16 residues. CDR1 MNHEY and CDR2 SMNVEV come from the germline V gene (reference sequence). CDR3 bases: TGTGCCAGCAGTTTTACAGGGGGAAATTCTATTAACGGCTACACCTTC. This codes for CASSFTGGNSINGYTF.

This clonotype qualifies as medium-sized. The J gene is TRBJ2-5, the V gene TRBV13, with D tentatively TRBD2 (6 bases). CDR1 PRHDT and CDR2 FYEKMQ come from the germline V gene (reference sequence). The CDR3 covers 15 residues. V lost 0 bases to trimming and J lost 1 base, with 9 bases between them. This CDR3 reads CASSLGEGSQETQYF. The CDR3 coding sequence is TGTGCCAGCAGCTTAGGGGAGGGAAGCCAAGAGACCCAGTACTTC.

This clonotype qualifies as medium-sized. The chain uses TRBV19 and TRBJ2-7; weak D call: TRBD1 (6 bases). This CDR3 region has 12 residues. V lost 4 bases, J lost 7 bases, and 11 bases lay in between. The germline V gene encodes CDR1 LNHDA and CDR2 SQIVND (reference sequence). The CDR3 coding sequence is TGTGCCAGTAGTACACAGGGTGGGGAGCAGTACTTC. Its protein is CASSTQGGEQYF.

This clonotype is judged medium-sized. V is TRBV29-1 and J is TRBJ2-3, with D maybe TRBD2 (6 bases). The V gene lost 3 bases and the J gene lost 4 bases, with 8 bases spanning the gap. Per the germline V gene, CDR1 is SQVTM and CDR2 is ANQGSEA. The CDR3 consists of 12 residues. This CDR3 reads CSVERDADTQYF. CDR3 DNA: TGCAGCGTTGAGCGGGACGCAGATACGCAGTATTTT.

The chain links TRBV7-9 to TRBJ2-3; D is unresolved. CDR3 length: 15 amino acids. CDR1 is SEHNR, CDR2 FQNEAQ, per germline (reference sequence). V was pared by 2 bases and J by 2 bases, with 11 bases between. The CDR3 protein is CASSLRMKSTDTQYF. CDR3 nucleotide sequence: TGTGCCAGCAGCTTAAGGATGAAGTCCACAGATACGCAGTATTTT.

The rearrangement joins TRBV6-1 to TRBJ1-3, with D possibly matching TRBD1 (6 bases). V dropped 6 bases and J dropped 8 bases, with 17 bases sitting between them. The CDR3 is made up of 14 amino acids. CDR1 is MNHNS and CDR2 is SASEGT in the germline V gene. The CDR3 nucleotides read TGTGCCAGCAGGAATAGCGGGGGGGCGGACACCATATATTTT. As protein: CASRNSGGADTIYF.

The chain combines TRBV28 with TRBJ2-5; maybe TRBD2 (5 bases). The ends were cut back, 1 base at V and 5 bases at J, with 14 bases in the middle. The CDR3 totals 15 residues. Germline CDR1 reads MDHEN; CDR2 reads SYDVKM. In DNA form, the CDR3 reads TGTGCCAGCAGTTTATCTAAGGGTGGCGGGGAGACCCAGTACTTC. It encodes CASSLSKGGGETQYF.

The V gene is TRBV5-4, the J gene TRBJ2-1; weak D call: TRBD1 (5 bases). Germline-derived CDR1 and CDR2 are SGHNT and YYREEE (reference sequence). V gave up 0 bases and J gave up 2 bases, with 9 bases separating them. The CDR3 has 15 amino acids. Here the CDR3 reads CASSLGTHAYNEQFF. The CDR3 nucleotides read TGTGCCAGCAGCTTGGGGACACATGCCTACAATGAGCAGTTCTTC.

This chain joins TRBV6-1 and TRBJ1-1; the D gene is possibly TRBD1 (5 bases). The CDR3 is 12 amino acids. Trimming cost V 7 bases and J 7 bases, with 13 bases left between them. CDR1 is MNHNS and CDR2 is SASEGT in the germline V gene. CDR3 sequence: CASIGGFDEAFF. The CDR3 nucleotides are TGTGCCAGCATTGGGGGGTTTGATGAAGCTTTCTTT.

The sample holds a few counts of this clonotype. The junction shows a germline mismatch at one end, possibly a read error. The chain joins TRBV30 to TRBJ1-2, with D unresolved. CDR1 is GTSNPN and CDR2 is SVGIG in the germline V gene (reference sequence). The CDR3 has 11 amino acids. The CDR3, as DNA: TGCGAGGCGGGAAACAACTATGGCTACACCTTC. Translating it yields CEAGNNYGYTF.

The J gene is TRBJ2-3, the V gene TRBV19, with D maybe TRBD1 (6 bases). CDR3 length: 14 amino acids. Germline values: CDR1 LNHDA, CDR2 SQIVND (reference sequence). V lost 4 bases, J lost 2 bases, and 10 bases lay in between. Here the CDR3 reads CASSTGQFTDTQYF. DNA of the CDR3: TGTGCCAGTAGTACGGGACAATTCACAGATACGCAGTATTTT.